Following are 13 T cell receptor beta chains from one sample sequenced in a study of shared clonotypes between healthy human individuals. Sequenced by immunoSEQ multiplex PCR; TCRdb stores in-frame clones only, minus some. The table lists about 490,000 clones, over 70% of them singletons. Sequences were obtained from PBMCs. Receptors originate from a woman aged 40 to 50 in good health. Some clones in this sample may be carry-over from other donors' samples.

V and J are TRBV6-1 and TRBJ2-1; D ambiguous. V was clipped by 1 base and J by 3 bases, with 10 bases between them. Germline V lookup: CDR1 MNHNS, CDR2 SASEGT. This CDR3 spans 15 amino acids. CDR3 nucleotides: TGTGCCAGCAGTGAAGGAGCTGGAGACTACAATGAGCAGTTCTTC. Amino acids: CASSEGAGDYNEQFF.

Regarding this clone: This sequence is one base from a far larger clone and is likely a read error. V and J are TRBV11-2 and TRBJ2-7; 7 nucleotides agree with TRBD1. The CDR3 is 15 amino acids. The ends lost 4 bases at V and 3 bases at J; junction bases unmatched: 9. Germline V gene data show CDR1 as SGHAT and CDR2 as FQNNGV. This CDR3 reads CASSYRTGGFYEQYF. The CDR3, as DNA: TGTGCCAGCAGCTATCGGACAGGAGGTTTCTACGAGCAGTACTTC.

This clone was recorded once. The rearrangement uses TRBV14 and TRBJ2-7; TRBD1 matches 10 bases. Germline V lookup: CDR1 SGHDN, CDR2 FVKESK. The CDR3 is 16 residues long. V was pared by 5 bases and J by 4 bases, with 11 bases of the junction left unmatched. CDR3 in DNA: TGTGCCAGCAGCAAGGTCGGGGGACAGGGGACGTACGAGCAGTACTTC. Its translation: CASSKVGGQGTYEQYF.

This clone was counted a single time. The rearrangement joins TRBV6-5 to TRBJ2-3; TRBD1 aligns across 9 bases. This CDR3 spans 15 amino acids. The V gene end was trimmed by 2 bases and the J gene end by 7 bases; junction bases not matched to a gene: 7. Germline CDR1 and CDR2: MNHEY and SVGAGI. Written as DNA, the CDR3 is TGTGCCAGCAGTTACCCTGGGACAGGGTCCAATACGCAGTATTTT. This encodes CASSYPGTGSNTQYF.

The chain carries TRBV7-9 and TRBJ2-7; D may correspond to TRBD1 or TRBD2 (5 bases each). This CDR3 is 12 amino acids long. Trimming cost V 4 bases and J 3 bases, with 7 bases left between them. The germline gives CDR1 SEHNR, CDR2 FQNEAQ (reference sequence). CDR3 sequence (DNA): TGTGCCAGCAGCTGGGACCACTACGAGCAGTACTTC. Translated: CASSWDHYEQYF.

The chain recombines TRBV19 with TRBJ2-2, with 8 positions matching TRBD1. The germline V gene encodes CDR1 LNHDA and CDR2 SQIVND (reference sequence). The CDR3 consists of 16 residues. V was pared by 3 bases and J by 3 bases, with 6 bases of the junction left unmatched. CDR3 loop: CASSMYRGEDTGELFF. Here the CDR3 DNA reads TGTGCCAGTAGTATGTACAGGGGGGAAGACACCGGGGAGCTGTTTTTT.

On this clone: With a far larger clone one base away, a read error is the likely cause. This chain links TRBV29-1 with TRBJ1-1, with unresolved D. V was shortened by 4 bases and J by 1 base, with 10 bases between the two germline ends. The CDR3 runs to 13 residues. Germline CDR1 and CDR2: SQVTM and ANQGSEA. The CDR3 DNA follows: TGCAGCGTTGGCATGGGCGGGAACACTGAAGCTTTCTTT. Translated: CSVGMGGNTEAFF.

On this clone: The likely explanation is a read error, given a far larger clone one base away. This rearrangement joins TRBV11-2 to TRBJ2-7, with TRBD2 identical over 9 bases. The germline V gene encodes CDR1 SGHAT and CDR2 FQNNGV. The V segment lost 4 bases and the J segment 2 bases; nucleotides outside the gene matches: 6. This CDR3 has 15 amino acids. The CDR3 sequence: CASSSLAGRAYEQYF. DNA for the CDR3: TGTGCCAGCAGCTCCCTAGCGGGAAGGGCCTACGAGCAGTACTTC.

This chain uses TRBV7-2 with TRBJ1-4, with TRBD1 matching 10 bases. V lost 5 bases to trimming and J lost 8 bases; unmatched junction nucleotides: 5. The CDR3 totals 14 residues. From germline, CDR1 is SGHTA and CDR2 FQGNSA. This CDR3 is CASSKGQGKEKLFF. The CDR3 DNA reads TGTGCCAGCAGCAAGGGACAGGGGAAGGAAAAACTGTTTTTT.

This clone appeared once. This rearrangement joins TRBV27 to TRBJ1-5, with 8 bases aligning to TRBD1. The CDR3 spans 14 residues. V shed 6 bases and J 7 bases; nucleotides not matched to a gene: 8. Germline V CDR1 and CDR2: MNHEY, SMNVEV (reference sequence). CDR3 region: CASSQGQGYQPQHF. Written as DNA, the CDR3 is TGTGCCAGCAGCCAAGGACAGGGATACCAGCCCCAGCATTTT.

The CDR3: CAWSVLRQETQYF. In DNA, the CDR3 is TGTGCCTGGAGTGTACTTAGGCAAGAGACCCAGTACTTC. This chain links TRBV30 with TRBJ2-5; D is ambiguous. The length of the CDR3 is 13 residues. Germline V gives CDR1 GTSNPN, CDR2 SVGIG (reference sequence). Between the trimmed V and J ends, which lost 0 bases and 2 bases, there was a span of 7 bases. Full variable domain (outside the CDR3, taken from reference TRBV30 and TRBJ2-5): SQTIHQWPATLVQPVGSPLSLECTVEGTSNPNLYWYRQAAGRGLQLLFYSVGIGQISSEVPQNLSASRPQDRQFILSSKKLLLSDSGFYLCAWSVLRQETQYFGPGTRLLVL.

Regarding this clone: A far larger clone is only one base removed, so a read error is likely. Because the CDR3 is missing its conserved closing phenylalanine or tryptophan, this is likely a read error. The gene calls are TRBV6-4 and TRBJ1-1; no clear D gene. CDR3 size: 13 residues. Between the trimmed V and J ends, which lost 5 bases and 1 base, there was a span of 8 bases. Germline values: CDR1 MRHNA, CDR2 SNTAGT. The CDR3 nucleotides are TGTGCCAGCAGTCCCACAGAGAACACTGAAGCTTTCCTT. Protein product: CASSPTENTEAFL.

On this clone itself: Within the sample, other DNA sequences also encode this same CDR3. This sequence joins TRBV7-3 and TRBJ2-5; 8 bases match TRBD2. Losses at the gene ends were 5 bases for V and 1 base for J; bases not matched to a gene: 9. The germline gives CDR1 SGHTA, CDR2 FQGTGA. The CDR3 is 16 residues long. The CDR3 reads CASSLSGTSGQETQYF. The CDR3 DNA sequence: TGTGCCAGCAGCCTCTCAGGCACTAGCGGCCAAGAGACCCAGTACTTC.